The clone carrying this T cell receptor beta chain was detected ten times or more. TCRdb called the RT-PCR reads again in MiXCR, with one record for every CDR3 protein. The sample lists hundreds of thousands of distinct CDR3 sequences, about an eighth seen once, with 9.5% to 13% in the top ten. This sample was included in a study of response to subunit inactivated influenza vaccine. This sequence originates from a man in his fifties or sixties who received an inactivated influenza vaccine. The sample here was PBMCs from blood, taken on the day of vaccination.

This CDR3 is CASSWTGTNTGELFF. DNA of the CDR3: TGTGCCAGCTCATGGACAGGGACCAACACCGGGGAGCTGTTTTTT. The chain recombines TRBV18 with TRBJ2-2; 8 bases match TRBD1. From germline, CDR1 is KGHSH and CDR2 LQKENI. The CDR3 is made up of 15 amino acids. Trimming removed 5 bases from V and 2 bases from J; junction bases left unmatched: 4.